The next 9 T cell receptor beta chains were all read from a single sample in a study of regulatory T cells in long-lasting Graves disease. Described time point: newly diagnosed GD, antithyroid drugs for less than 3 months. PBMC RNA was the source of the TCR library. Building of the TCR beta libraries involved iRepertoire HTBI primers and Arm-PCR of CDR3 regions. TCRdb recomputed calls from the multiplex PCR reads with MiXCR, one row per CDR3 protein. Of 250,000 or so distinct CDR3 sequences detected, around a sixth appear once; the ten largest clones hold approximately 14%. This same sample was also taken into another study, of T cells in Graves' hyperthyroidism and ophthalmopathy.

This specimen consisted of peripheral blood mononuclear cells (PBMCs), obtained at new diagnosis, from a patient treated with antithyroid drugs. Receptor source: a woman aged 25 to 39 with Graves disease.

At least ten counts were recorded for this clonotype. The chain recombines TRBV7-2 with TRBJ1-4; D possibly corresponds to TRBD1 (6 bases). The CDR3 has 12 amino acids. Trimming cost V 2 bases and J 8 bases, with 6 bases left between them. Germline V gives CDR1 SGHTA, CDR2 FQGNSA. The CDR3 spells CASSLRGEKLFF. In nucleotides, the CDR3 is TGTGCCAGCAGCTTAAGGGGGGAAAAACTGTTTTTT.

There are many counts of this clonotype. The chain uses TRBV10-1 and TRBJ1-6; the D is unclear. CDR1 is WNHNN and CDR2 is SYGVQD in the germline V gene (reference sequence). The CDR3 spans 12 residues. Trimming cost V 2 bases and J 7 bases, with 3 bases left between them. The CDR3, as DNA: TGCGCCAGCAGTGAGGGGAATTCACCCCTCCACTTT. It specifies CASSEGNSPLHF.

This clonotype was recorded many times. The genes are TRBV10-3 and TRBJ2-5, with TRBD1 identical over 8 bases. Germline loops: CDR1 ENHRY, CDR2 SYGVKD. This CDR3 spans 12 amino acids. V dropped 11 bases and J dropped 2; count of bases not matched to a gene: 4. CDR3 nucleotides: TGTGCCGTCCGGACAGGGCAAGAGACCCAGTACTTC. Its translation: CAVRTGQETQYF.

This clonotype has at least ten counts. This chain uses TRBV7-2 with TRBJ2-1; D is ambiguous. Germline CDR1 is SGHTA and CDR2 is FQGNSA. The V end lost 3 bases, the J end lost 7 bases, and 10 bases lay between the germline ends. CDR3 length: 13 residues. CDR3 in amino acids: CASSFTVPNEQFF. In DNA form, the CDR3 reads TGTGCCAGCAGCTTCACGGTGCCGAATGAGCAGTTCTTC.

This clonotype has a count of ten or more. CDR3 residues: CASSQGGGNEKLFF. DNA of the CDR3: TGTGCCAGCAGCCAAGGGGGGGGAAATGAAAAACTGTTTTTT. The chain links TRBV3-1 to TRBJ1-4; D might be TRBD1 (5 bases). The germline V gene encodes CDR1 LGHDT and CDR2 YNNKEL (reference sequence). This CDR3 has 14 amino acids. Trimming shortened V by 1 base and J by 5 bases, and 8 bases separated the two germline ends.

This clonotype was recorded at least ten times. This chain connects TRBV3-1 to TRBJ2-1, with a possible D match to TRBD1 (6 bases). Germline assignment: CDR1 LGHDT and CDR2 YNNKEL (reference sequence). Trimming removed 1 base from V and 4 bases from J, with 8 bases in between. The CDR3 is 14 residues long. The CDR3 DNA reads TGTGCCAGCAGCCAAGTCGGACAGTACAATGAGCAGTTCTTC. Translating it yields CASSQVGQYNEQFF.

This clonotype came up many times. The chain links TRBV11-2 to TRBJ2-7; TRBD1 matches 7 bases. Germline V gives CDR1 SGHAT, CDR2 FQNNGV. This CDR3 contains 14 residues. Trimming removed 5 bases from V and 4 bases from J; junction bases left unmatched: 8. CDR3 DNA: TGTGCCAGCAGCCCTCGACAGGGTTTGTACGAGCAGTACTTC. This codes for CASSPRQGLYEQYF.

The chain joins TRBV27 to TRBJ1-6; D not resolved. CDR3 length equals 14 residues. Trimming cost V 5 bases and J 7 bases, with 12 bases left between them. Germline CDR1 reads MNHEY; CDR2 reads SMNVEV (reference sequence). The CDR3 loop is CASSIGFENSPLHF. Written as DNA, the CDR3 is TGTGCCAGCAGTATAGGGTTTGAGAATTCACCCCTCCACTTT.

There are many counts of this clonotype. The CDR3, as DNA: TGCAGTGCGGACGCGGGGGGGCCTTACGAGCAGTACTTC. Protein sequence: CSADAGGPYEQYF. This rearrangement joins TRBV20-1 to TRBJ2-7, with 9 bases fitting TRBD2. Germline trimming cut 6 bases from V and 4 bases from J; bases unmatched to any gene: 7. Germline V gene data show CDR1 as DFQATT and CDR2 as SNEGSKA (reference sequence). This CDR3 region has 13 residues.